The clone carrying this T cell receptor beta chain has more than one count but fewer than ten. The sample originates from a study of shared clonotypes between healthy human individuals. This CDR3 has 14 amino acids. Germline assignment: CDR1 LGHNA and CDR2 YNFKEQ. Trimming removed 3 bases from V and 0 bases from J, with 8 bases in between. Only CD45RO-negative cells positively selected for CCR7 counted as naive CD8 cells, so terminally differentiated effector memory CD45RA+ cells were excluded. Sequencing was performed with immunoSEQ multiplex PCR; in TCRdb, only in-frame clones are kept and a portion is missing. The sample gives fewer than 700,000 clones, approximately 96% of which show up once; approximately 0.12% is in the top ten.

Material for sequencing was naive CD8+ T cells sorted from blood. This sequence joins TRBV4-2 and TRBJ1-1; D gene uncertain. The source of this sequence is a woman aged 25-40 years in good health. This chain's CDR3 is CASSQTPMNTEAFF. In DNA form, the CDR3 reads TGTGCCAGCAGCCAGACACCCATGAACACTGAAGCTTTCTTT.